This T cell receptor beta chain comes out of a study of human T cells and chemical hapten exposure. For the study at large: There were per-sample TCR yield variations, arising mainly from small pooled library volume differences.

Documented time point: patch test 3, about 24 weeks after DPC sensitization. Treatment: therapeutic diphenylcyclopropenone sensitization with weekly scalp DPC. The V and J ends lost 6 bases and 12 bases respectively, with 15 bases between them. CDR3 size: 13 residues. TCRdb re-called the RACE reads with MiXCR, one entry per CDR3 protein. The repertoire includes roughly 62,000 distinct CDR3 sequences, approximately 13% of them detected once, and roughly 2.3% sits in the top ten. The specimen was whole blood, collected in connection with sensitization to the hapten diphenylcyclopropenone (DPC). The chain employs TRBV12-3 or TRBV12-4 and TRBJ1-6; possible D gene TRBD1, 5 bases. The receptor was derived from a man under 40 with alopecia areata. Some clones in this sample may be carry-over from other donors' samples. CDR3 in DNA: TGTGCCAGCAGAAACGGGGGAAGTCAACCCCTCCACTTT. Its translation: CASRNGGSQPLHF.